This note documents a single T cell receptor beta chain sequence. The method was immunoSEQ multiplex PCR; TCRdb's version includes in-frame clones alone and lacks a portion of them. The table includes tens of thousands of clones, over 75% detected once. Germline loops: CDR1 SGHNT, CDR2 YYREEE (reference sequence). The CDR3 length is 16 residues. Trimming took off 4 bases at V and 5 bases at J, with 20 bases between the two ends. These data come from a study of blood T cell repertoires in COVID-19. The V call is TRBV5-4, the J call TRBJ2-3; possible D gene TRBD2, 6 bases. The TCR was taken from a man in his fifties or sixties with COVID-19, enrolled during active disease. The source material was peripheral blood. The CDR3 loop reads CASSLRDSIWGDTQYF. DNA of the CDR3: TGTGCCAGCAGCCTCCGGGACTCTATCTGGGGAGATACGCAGTATTTT.